The 20 T cell receptor beta chains reported below all come from one sample, sequenced in a study of T cells in Graves' hyperthyroidism and ophthalmopathy. Amplified TCR beta CDR3 regions derived from RNA transcripts. An initial round of RT-PCR targeting the TCR CDR3 relied on the HTBI primer set. TCRdb processed the multiplex PCR reads anew with MiXCR; each CDR3 protein has one entry. The table has approximately 300,000 distinct CDR3 sequences, over 15% seen once; the top ten hold just over 55%. Sequenced material: blood. The receptors derive from an older woman with Graves' ophthalmopathy.

This clonotype was seen at least ten times. The J gene is TRBJ1-1, the V gene TRBV6-1; a possible D gene is TRBD1 (5 bases). CDR1 is MNHNS and CDR2 is SASEGT in the germline V gene. CDR3 length equals 16 residues. Trimming pared 6 bases from V and 5 bases from J, leaving 22 bases between. The CDR3 region is CASRSTGGAIVTEAFF. The CDR3 nucleotides are TGTGCCAGCAGAAGTACAGGCGGCGCGATCGTAACTGAAGCTTTCTTT.

The chain has TRBV7-9 and TRBJ2-5; D is possibly TRBD2 (5 bases). The length of the CDR3 is 14 residues. Germline V lookup: CDR1 SEHNR, CDR2 FQNEAQ (reference sequence). V shed 3 bases and J shed 5 bases, with 13 bases lying between them. The CDR3 nucleotides are TGTGCCAGCAGCTTCGGGGTGCGCATGGAGACCCAGTACTTC. It is translated as CASSFGVRMETQYF.

The chain couples TRBV3-1 to TRBJ1-1; the D is unclear. V lost 0 bases and J 4 bases, leaving 15 bases between the germline ends. Germline V CDR1 and CDR2: LGHDT, YNNKEL (reference sequence). The length of the CDR3 is 16 residues. The CDR3 nucleotides are TGTGCCAGCAGCCAAGACAGTTCTGGTTCGAGCACTGAAGCTTTCTTT. Translating gives CASSQDSSGSSTEAFF.

This clonotype was seen repeatedly, ten times or more. V gene TRBV7-6 combines with J gene TRBJ1-2; D is undetermined. The ends were cut back, 1 base at V and 5 bases at J, with 8 bases in the middle. This CDR3 is 13 amino acids long. Per germline, CDR1 SGHVS and CDR2 FNYEAQ. CDR3 sequence reads: CASSLGLDYGYTF. CDR3 DNA sequence: TGTGCCAGCAGCTTAGGGCTTGATTATGGCTACACCTTC. Full variable domain (outside the CDR3, taken from reference TRBV7-6 and TRBJ1-2): GAGVSQSPRYKVTKRGQDVALRCDPISGHVSLYWYRQALGQGPEFLTYFNYEAQQDKSGLPNDRFSAERPEGSISTLTIQRTEQRDSAMYRCASSLGLDYGYTFGSGTRLTVV.

The table lists this clonotype with a few counts. The chain couples TRBV30 to TRBJ1-1; tentatively, D is TRBD1 (5 bases). Germline CDR1 and CDR2: GTSNPN and SVGIG (reference sequence). The CDR3 sequence is 15 residues long. The V and J ends lost 0 bases and 1 base respectively, with 12 bases between them. The CDR3 bases are TGTGCCTGGAGTGTAGAGAGGGGCCAGAACACTGAAGCTTTCTTT. Protein: CAWSVERGQNTEAFF.

In its sample, this clonotype was seen many times. The J gene is TRBJ2-7, the V gene TRBV7-2; the match to TRBD1 covers 10 bases. The V and J ends lost 8 bases and 3 bases, in that order; junction bases with no gene match: 4. The CDR3 length is 13 residues. Germline CDR1 and CDR2: SGHTA and FQGNSA. This CDR3 reads CASGRDRGYEQYF. CDR3 DNA sequence: TGTGCCAGCGGCCGGGACAGGGGCTACGAGCAGTACTTC.

The gene calls are TRBV6-2 or TRBV6-3 and TRBJ2-1; 9 bases map to TRBD1. Per germline, CDR1 MNHEY and CDR2 SVGEGT. V lost 6 bases to trimming and J lost 4 bases; unmatched junction nucleotides: 10. The CDR3 consists of 16 residues. In nucleotides, the CDR3 is TGTGCCAGCAGCGAACCGGGACAGGGAGATTACAATGAGCAGTTCTTC. Protein sequence: CASSEPGQGDYNEQFF.

The genes are TRBV2 and TRBJ1-6, with 11 bases that match TRBD1. The CDR3 loop spans 17 amino acids. From germline, CDR1 is SNHLY and CDR2 FYNNEI. V trimming: 4 bases; J trimming: 6 bases; junction bases outside the gene matches: 8. The CDR3 region is CASSVAGQGASNSPLHF. The CDR3 region has the DNA TGTGCCAGCAGTGTCGCCGGACAGGGGGCGAGTAATTCACCCCTCCACTTT.

For this clonotype: Just one base apart from a much larger clone, this may be a read error. The chain recombines TRBV7-9 with TRBJ1-2, with unresolved D. Germline loops: CDR1 SEHNR, CDR2 FQNEAQ (reference sequence). Trimming removed 1 base at V and 9 bases at J, with 9 bases between. The CDR3 consists of 12 residues. CDR3 region: CASSLEGGSYTF. The CDR3 bases are TGTGCCAGCAGCTTAGAGGGAGGAAGCTACACCTTC.

This clonotype was observed a handful of times. The J gene is TRBJ2-6, the V gene TRBV20-1; D is tentatively TRBD1 or TRBD2 (5 bases each). The ends were cut back, 0 bases at V and 0 bases at J, with 12 bases in the middle. The length of the CDR3 is 17 residues. Germline V CDR1 and CDR2: DFQATT, SNEGSKA (reference sequence). This CDR3 is CSARDIDGTSGANVLTF. CDR3 nucleotide sequence: TGCAGTGCTAGAGATATAGACGGGACCTCTGGGGCCAACGTCCTGACTTTC.

In its sample, this clonotype was seen many times. This rearrangement joins TRBV11-2 to TRBJ2-7; 9 bases agree with TRBD1. V gave up 5 bases and J gave up 4 bases; unmatched junction bases: 15. CDR1 SGHAT and CDR2 FQNNGV come from the germline V gene. The CDR3 extends over 17 amino acids. DNA for the CDR3: TGTGCCAGCAGCCATCCCGCCCCCGCGGGACAGGGTTACGAGCAGTACTTC. Translating gives CASSHPAPAGQGYEQYF.

This clonotype was counted a few times. CDR3 sequence (DNA): TGTGCCAGCAGTGACGCGGGTTTGGGAGCCGGGGAGCTGTTTTTT. Its protein product is CASSDAGLGAGELFF. The chain has TRBV25-1 and TRBJ2-2, with a possible D match to TRBD2 (5 bases). V was clipped by 3 bases and J by 6 bases, with 14 bases between them. Per the germline V gene, CDR1 is MGHDK and CDR2 is SYGVNS. The CDR3 extends over 15 amino acids.

This clonotype was detected many times. The genes are TRBV7-2 and TRBJ1-5, with 11 bases aligning to TRBD1. V shed 6 bases, J shed 7 bases, and the junction held 8 bases outside the gene matches. The CDR3 contains 15 residues. Germline V gene sequence: CDR1 SGHTA, CDR2 FQGNSA. The CDR3 DNA reads as TGTGCCAGCAGTTTGGACAGGGGGCTCCAACAGCCCCAGCATTTT. This translates into CASSLDRGLQQPQHF.

This clonotype occurred a few times. The chain links TRBV6-1 to TRBJ1-2; TRBD1 aligns across 9 bases. Unmatched junction bases numbered 3, after V lost 1 base and J lost 0 bases. The CDR3 is 16 amino acids. Germline CDR1 is MNHNS and CDR2 is SASEGT. The CDR3 region has the DNA TGTGCCAGCAGTGAAGTAGGGACAGGGACTAACTATGGCTACACCTTC. Its protein is CASSEVGTGTNYGYTF.

The genes are TRBV19 and TRBJ1-1, with TRBD1 matching 8 bases. The CDR3 sequence is 15 residues long. Germline lookup yields CDR1 LNHDA and CDR2 SQIVND (reference sequence). Trimming cost V 0 bases and J 5 bases; bases outside gene matches: 5. The CDR3 nucleotides read TGTGCCAGTAGTATAGACGCGACAGGGGAAACTGAAGCTTTCTTT. Amino acid sequence: CASSIDATGETEAFF.

In this sample, this clonotype turned up many times. The chain recombines TRBV6-1 with TRBJ2-2; TRBD1 matches 8 bases. The length of the CDR3 is 15 residues. V trimming: 4 bases; J trimming: 6 bases; junction bases outside the gene matches: 7. The V gene's germline CDR1 is MNHNS and CDR2 SASEGT. The CDR3 DNA is TGTGCCAGCAGTGTTTTCCAGGGGGCGTCCGGGGAGCTGTTTTTT. As protein: CASSVFQGASGELFF.

The chain couples TRBV29-1 to TRBJ2-7, with D unresolved. The germline gives CDR1 SQVTM, CDR2 ANQGSEA. The CDR3 totals 13 residues. V dropped 5 bases and J dropped 2 bases, with 13 bases sitting between them. DNA of the CDR3: TGCAGCGTTCGGGTCGGCAGTCCCTACGAGCAGTACTTC. Its protein is CSVRVGSPYEQYF.

V is TRBV28 and J is TRBJ2-1; possibly TRBD1 or TRBD2 for D (6 bases each). Germline V lookup: CDR1 MDHEN, CDR2 SYDVKM. Deletions cut 5 bases from V and 3 bases from J, with 14 bases between. The CDR3 runs 15 residues. The CDR3 region has the DNA TGTGCCAGCAGTACAGGGACGGACTACTACAATGAGCAGTTCTTC. Translation gives CASSTGTDYYNEQFF.

This clonotype has a count of ten or more. This chain uses TRBV2 with TRBJ2-3; TRBD1 might be the D (6 bases). The CDR3 covers 15 residues. V was trimmed by 6 bases and J by 2 bases, leaving 15 bases between them. CDR1 is SNHLY and CDR2 is FYNNEI in the germline V gene. CDR3 coding DNA: TGTGCCAGCAGGTTCGGACAGTTCTCCACAGATACGCAGTATTTT. This gives the protein CASRFGQFSTDTQYF.

In its sample, this clonotype was seen many times. This chain uses TRBV27 with TRBJ1-2, with D possibly matching TRBD1 (6 bases). V lost 3 bases, J lost 2 bases, and 10 bases lay in between. This CDR3 region has 14 residues. Germline V gives CDR1 MNHEY, CDR2 SMNVEV (reference sequence). The CDR3 sequence is CASSFLQGNYGYTF. As DNA, the CDR3 is TGTGCCAGCAGTTTTTTACAGGGAAACTATGGCTACACCTTC.